The clone carrying this T cell receptor beta chain has a handful of counts. The sample belongs to a study of shared clonotypes between healthy human individuals. Study background: CD4 naive and memory got three plates each, CD8 naive two, CD8 memory one.

V was clipped by 1 base and J by 8 bases, with 8 bases between them. CDR1 and CDR2 from the germline V gene are GTSNPN and SVGIG (reference sequence). The CDR3 loop spans 11 amino acids. Replicate PCRs from sorted subsets contained roughly 220 ng DNA, which is roughly 30,000 T cell genomes. TCRdb keeps only in-frame clones here, not all; method: immunoSEQ multiplex PCR. Of 500,000 or so clones listed, about 96% are singletons. The receptor was isolated from a woman in her twenties or thirties in good health. Sequencing input: naive CD4+ T cells sorted from blood. Subset: CD45RA+ positively selected. The J gene is TRBJ1-2, the V gene TRBV30, with D possibly being TRBD1 (6 bases). The CDR3 DNA sequence: TGTGCCTGGAGTGCAGGGGAGGGCTACACCTTC. The encoded protein is CAWSAGEGYTF.